These T cell receptor beta chains were read from a single sample in a study of T cell changes during pregnancy in multiple sclerosis. Clones were read by immunoSEQ multiplex PCR, and TCRdb kept only the in-frame ones, dropping some. The repertoire holds fewer than 40,000 clones, 94% seen once, with about 0.37% in the top ten. The starting material was CD4+ T cells from peripheral blood mononuclear cells, obtained after pregnancy. These receptors were taken from a female donor with multiple sclerosis, enrolled in a pregnancy study. Both conserved end residues are part of each CDR3. A D gene is named only where the DNA matches it firmly. The listing skips clone size in some rows; elsewhere it reads once, few, many or a size class.

CDR3 DNA	CDR3 protein	D gene	clone size	V gene	J gene	CDR3 length
TGTGCCAGCAGAGTAGTGGGACTAGCGGGGGGGCCATCTAGCACAGATACGCAGTATTTT	CASRVVGLAGGPSSTDTQYF	TRBD2	NA	TRBV27	TRBJ2-3	20
TGTGCCATCAGCTGGGCGGGGGGGTACAATGAGCAGTTCTTC	CAISWAGGYNEQFF	TRBD2	NA	TRBV10-3	TRBJ2-1	14
TGTGCCAGCAGTGAAAGTATCGGTGGGAGGGGGGGGGCGTCCTGGGAAAAACTGTTTTTT	CASSESIGGRGGASWEKLFF	NA	NA	TRBV6-1	TRBJ1-4	20
TGTGCCAGCAGTACAGGGGTGGATCAGCCCCAGCATTTT	CASSTGVDQPQHF	TRBD1	once	TRBV6-5	TRBJ1-5	13
TGTGCCACCAGCTCCGTTTCAGGGGTTAAGGAGACCCAGTACTTC	CATSSVSGVKETQYF	NA	NA	TRBV15	TRBJ2-5	15
TGTGCCACCGCGAAGGGTGGGACAGGCTACGAGCAGTACTTC	CATAKGGTGYEQYF	TRBD1	NA	TRBV19	TRBJ2-7	14
TGTGCCAGCAGCTTAGACTTCGAGGACAGCTACAAAGCTTTCTTT	CASSLDFEDSYKAFF	NA	NA	TRBV7-9	TRBJ1-1	15
TGCGCCAGCAGGGTTAGCGGGGAACACACAGATACGCAGTATTTT	CASRVSGEHTDTQYF	TRBD2	NA	TRBV5-1	TRBJ2-3	15
TGTGCTAGTGGTTTCCAGGGACTAATGATGACCCATAACTATGGCTACACCTTC	CASGFQGLMMTHNYGYTF	NA	NA	TRBV12-5	TRBJ1-2	18
TGTGCCAGCAGTTGGGGGGTGGACGGCTATGGCTACACCTTC	CASSWGVDGYGYTF	NA	once	TRBV6-5	TRBJ1-2	14
TGTGCCTGGAGGACAGGGGAGGGCGAAAAACTGTTTTTT	CAWRTGEGEKLFF	TRBD1	NA	TRBV30	TRBJ1-4	13
TGCAGCGCTGGGGACAGTCGGACTGAAGCTTTCTTT	CSAGDSRTEAFF	TRBD1	medium-sized	TRBV29-1	TRBJ1-1	12
TGTGCCAGCAGTGCATTGACAGGGGGGTATGGCTACACCTTC	CASSALTGGYGYTF	TRBD1	NA	TRBV6-1	TRBJ1-2	14
TGTGCCAGCAGCTTAGTAAGATTGTTGAGCGGACAGAACTACAATGAGCAGTTCTTC	CASSLVRLLSGQNYNEQFF	NA	NA	TRBV7-9	TRBJ2-1	19
TGTGCCAGCAGCCAGGGGACACTTCACTCCTACGAGCAGTACTTC	CASSQGTLHSYEQYF	NA	NA	TRBV4-2	TRBJ2-7	15
TGCAGCGTTGGGCAGGTCAACACTGAAGCTTTCTTT	CSVGQVNTEAFF	NA	NA	TRBV29-1	TRBJ1-1	12
TGTGCCAGCAGCGAAAGGACAGGGGAAGGCACAGATACGCAGTATTTT	CASSERTGEGTDTQYF	TRBD1	NA	TRBV7-9	TRBJ2-3	16
TGTGCCAGCAGCTTGTCCCCGGGACAGAATTCACCCCTCCACTTT	CASSLSPGQNSPLHF	TRBD1	NA	TRBV7-3	TRBJ1-6	15
TGTGCCACCAGCAGAGGTCCCCTAGCGGGGAATGAGCAGTTCTTC	CATSRGPLAGNEQFF	TRBD2	once	TRBV15	TRBJ2-1	15
TGTGCCAGCACCCCTGGGCTGCGGGGGTGGAATGAGCAGTTCTTC	CASTPGLRGWNEQFF	TRBD2	NA	TRBV11-2	TRBJ2-1	15
TGTGCCAGCAGCTCCGGACAGGGGGGAAACACCGGGGAGCTGTTTTTT	CASSSGQGGNTGELFF	TRBD1	NA	TRBV5-4	TRBJ2-2	16
TGTGCCAGCAGTACCCGACAGGGGGCGGCCGGGGAGCTGTTTTTT	CASSTRQGAAGELFF	TRBD1	NA	TRBV6-1	TRBJ2-2	15
TGTGCCAGCAGCCCCATTGTTAACACTGAAGCTTTCTTT	CASSPIVNTEAFF	NA	NA	TRBV7-8	TRBJ1-1	13
TGTGCCAGCAGTGGGGACAGCCAAGAGACCCAGTACTTC	CASSGDSQETQYF	TRBD1	NA	TRBV6-6	TRBJ2-5	13
TGTGCCAGCAGCGAAGAAGTCGGGGGCACTGAAGCTTTCTTT	CASSEEVGGTEAFF	NA	NA	TRBV9	TRBJ1-1	14
TGCGCCAGCAGCCAAGCTAATGAGCAGTTCTTC	CASSQANEQFF	NA	few	TRBV5-1	TRBJ2-1	11
TGTGCCAGCAGTTACCTTCCCCCAGGCGTGGATTCACCCCTCCACTTT	CASSYLPPGVDSPLHF	NA	NA	TRBV6-5	TRBJ1-6	16
TGTGCCAGCAGCCAAGATCCCTTCTATGGCTACACCTTC	CASSQDPFYGYTF	NA	NA	TRBV14	TRBJ1-2	13
TGTGCCACCAGCAGGCGGACAGGGGGCAGTGAAAAACTGTTTTTT	CATSRRTGGSEKLFF	TRBD1	NA	TRBV15	TRBJ1-4	15